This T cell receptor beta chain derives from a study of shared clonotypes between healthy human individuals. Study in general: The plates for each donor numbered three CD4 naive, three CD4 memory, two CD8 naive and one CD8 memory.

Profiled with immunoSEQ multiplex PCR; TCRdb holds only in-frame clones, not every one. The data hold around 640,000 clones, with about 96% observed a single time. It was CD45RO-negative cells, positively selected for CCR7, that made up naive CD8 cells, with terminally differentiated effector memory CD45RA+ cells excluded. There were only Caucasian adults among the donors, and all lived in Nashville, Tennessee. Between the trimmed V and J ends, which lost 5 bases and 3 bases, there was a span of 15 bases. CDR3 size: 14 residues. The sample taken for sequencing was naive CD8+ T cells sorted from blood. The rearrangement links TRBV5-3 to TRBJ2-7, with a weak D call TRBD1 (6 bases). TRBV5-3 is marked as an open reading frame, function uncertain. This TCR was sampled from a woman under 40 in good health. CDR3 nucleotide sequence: TGTGCCAGAAGAAGAATTATACAGGGCTACGAGCAGTACTTC. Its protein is CARRRIIQGYEQYF.